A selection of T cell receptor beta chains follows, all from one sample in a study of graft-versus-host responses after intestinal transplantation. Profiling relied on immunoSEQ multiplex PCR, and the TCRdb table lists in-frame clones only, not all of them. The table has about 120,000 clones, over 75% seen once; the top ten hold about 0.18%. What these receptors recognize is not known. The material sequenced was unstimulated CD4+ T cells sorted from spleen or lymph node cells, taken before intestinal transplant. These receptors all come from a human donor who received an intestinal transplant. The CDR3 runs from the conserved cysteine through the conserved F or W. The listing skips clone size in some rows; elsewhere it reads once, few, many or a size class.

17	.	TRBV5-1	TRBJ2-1	CASSSGPDGESYNEQFF
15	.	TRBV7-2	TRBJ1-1	CASSPQSGLGWEAFF
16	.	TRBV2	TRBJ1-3	CASSELGAYSGNTIYF
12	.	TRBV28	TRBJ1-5	CASRFLNQPQHF
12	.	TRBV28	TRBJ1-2	CASSRTGRGYTF
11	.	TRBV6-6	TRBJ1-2	CAGQKGRSYTF
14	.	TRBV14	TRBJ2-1	CASSHRAGGGEQFF
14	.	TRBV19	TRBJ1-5	CASSPGQGAQPQHF
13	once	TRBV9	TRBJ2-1	CASSPPGGPEQFF
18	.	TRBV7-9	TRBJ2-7	CASTSVQLTATAYDEQYF
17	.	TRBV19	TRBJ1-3	CASSIERQRIAGNTIYF
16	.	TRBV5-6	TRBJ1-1	CASSLDRGNVNTEAFF
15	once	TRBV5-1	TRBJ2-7	CASSLRLAGAYEQCF